Listed here are 27 T cell receptor beta chains from one sample, sequenced in a study of T-cell reconstitution after alpha-beta-depleted transplantation in children. For TCRbeta, the library was prepared with unique molecular identifiers. From the PCR reads, TCRdb called clonotypes with MiXCR, one entry per CDR3 protein. The sample has about 830,000 distinct CDR3 sequences, roughly 16% seen once. This specimen was PBMCs, mostly from graft donor cells, taken 360 days after TCRalphabeta/CD19-depleted stem cell transplant. The receptors were gathered from a male patient younger than 18 who had a stem cell transplant for acute lymphoblastic leukemia, so the T cells may come from the graft donor.

This clonotype appeared a few times. The rearrangement joins TRBV6-1 to TRBJ2-1; a possible D gene is TRBD2 (5 bases). The CDR3 length is 15 residues. The V gene lost 6 bases and the J gene lost 3 bases, with 15 bases spanning the gap. Germline CDR1 is MNHNS and CDR2 is SASEGT. CDR3: CASSPRPRVYNEQFF. The DNA of the CDR3 is TGTGCCAGCAGCCCCAGACCGAGGGTCTACAATGAGCAGTTCTTC.

This clonotype has a single count. The chain carries TRBV6-5 and TRBJ1-2, with D tentatively TRBD1 (5 bases). The CDR3 contains 18 residues. Germline assignment: CDR1 MNHEY and CDR2 SVGAGI. Between the trimmed V and J ends, which lost 0 bases and 2 bases, there was a span of 19 bases. The CDR3 DNA is TGTGCCAGCAGTTACTCGAATTTCGTCGGGGGGGGGAACTATGGCTACACCTTC. It specifies CASSYSNFVGGGNYGYTF.

This clonotype was observed a handful of times. This chain joins TRBV11-1 and TRBJ2-1; 11 nucleotides agree with TRBD2. The CDR3 has 18 residues. The V segment lost 2 bases and the J segment 2 bases; nucleotides outside the gene matches: 8. Germline V CDR1 and CDR2: SGHAT, FQDESV (reference sequence). The CDR3 spells CASSLWLAGGPPYNEQFF. In DNA, the CDR3 is TGTGCCAGCAGCTTATGGTTAGCGGGAGGGCCCCCCTACAATGAGCAGTTCTTC.

The rearrangement uses TRBV5-1 and TRBJ2-6; 10 bases fit TRBD2. Per germline, CDR1 SGHRS and CDR2 YFSETQ. CDR3 size: 18 residues. The ends lost 0 bases at V and 0 bases at J; junction bases unmatched: 3. This CDR3 reads CASSLEGLASSGANVLTF. The CDR3 nucleotides are TGCGCCAGCAGCTTGGAGGGACTAGCGAGCTCTGGGGCCAACGTCCTGACTTTC. The full variable domain, with the rest looked up from reference TRBV5-1 and TRBJ2-6, is KAGVTQTPRYLIKTRGQQVTLSCSPISGHRSVSWYQQTPGQGLQFLFEYFSETQRNKGNFPGRFSGRQFSNSRSEMNVSTLELGDSALYLCASSLEGLASSGANVLTFGAGSRLTVL.

The chain combines TRBV4-1 with TRBJ1-2, with 7 positions matching TRBD1. After removal of 1 base from V and 5 bases from J, the junction contained 10 bases not matched to a gene. The germline V gene has CDR1 MGHRA and CDR2 YSYEKL. There are 16 residues in the CDR3. CDR3 in amino acids: CASSQVRGRGAYGYTF. The DNA for the CDR3 is TGCGCCAGCAGCCAAGTGAGAGGCAGGGGGGCGTATGGCTACACCTTC.

The gene calls are TRBV5-1 and TRBJ1-2; D might be TRBD1 (5 bases). The CDR3 runs to 15 residues. Trimming stripped 4 bases from V and 0 bases from J, with 13 bases between. CDR1 and CDR2 (germline): SGHRS, YFSETQ. The CDR3: CASSETVDANYGYTF. The CDR3, as DNA: TGCGCCAGCAGCGAGACAGTAGATGCTAACTATGGCTACACCTTC. Complete variable domain (other parts from reference TRBV5-1 and TRBJ1-2): KAGVTQTPRYLIKTRGQQVTLSCSPISGHRSVSWYQQTPGQGLQFLFEYFSETQRNKGNFPGRFSGRQFSNSRSEMNVSTLELGDSALYLCASSETVDANYGYTFGSGTRLTVV.

This clonotype occurred many times. V usage is TRBV9 and J usage is TRBJ2-3; D unclear. Germline V CDR1 and CDR2: SGDLS, YYNGEE. Trimming removed 0 bases at V and 2 bases at J, with 4 bases between. CDR3 length: 13 amino acids. CDR3 DNA: TGTGCCAGCAGCGTAGTTACCACAGATACGCAGTATTTT. Its translation is CASSVVTTDTQYF.

The chain carries TRBV7-6 and TRBJ2-7, with TRBD1 matching 8 bases. Germline loops: CDR1 SGHVS, CDR2 FNYEAQ. The CDR3 is made up of 15 amino acids. Germline trimming cut 5 bases from V and 3 bases from J; bases unmatched to any gene: 9. CDR3 sequence reads: CASSPYPGQDYEQYF. For the CDR3, the DNA is TGTGCCAGCAGCCCTTACCCGGGACAGGACTACGAGCAGTACTTC.

This clonotype was picked up a small number of times. The V and J genes are TRBV4-1 and TRBJ2-3; TRBD2 is a possible D gene (5 bases). The V end was cut by 1 base, the J end by 1 base, with 9 bases between. CDR3 size: 15 residues. Germline CDR1 is MGHRA and CDR2 is YSYEKL. This CDR3 reads CASSQGWERTDTQYF. The CDR3 nucleotides are TGCGCCAGCAGCCAAGGGTGGGAGCGCACAGATACGCAGTATTTT.

This clonotype was found a few times. V usage is TRBV29-1 and J usage is TRBJ1-3; D gene ambiguous. Looked up from germline, CDR1 is SQVTM and CDR2 is ANQGSEA. Between the trimmed V and J ends, which lost 7 bases and 1 base, there was a span of 14 bases. This CDR3 contains 14 residues. In DNA, the CDR3 is TGCAGCGGAGAAGGTGGGCTGTCTGGAAACACCATATATTTT. It yields the protein CSGEGGLSGNTIYF.

This clonotype was observed a handful of times. The chain is built from TRBV11-1 and TRBJ1-4; a possible D gene is TRBD1 (5 bases). The CDR3 extends over 16 amino acids. The germline CDR1 and CDR2 sequences are SGHAT and FQDESV (reference sequence). The V and J ends lost 5 bases and 7 bases respectively, with 20 bases between them. For the CDR3, the DNA is TGTGCCAGCAGCCCGAAAAGGGGCAGGGCGGCTGAAAAACTGTTTTTT. Amino acids: CASSPKRGRAAEKLFF.

This clonotype occurred many times. The chain employs TRBV4-1 and TRBJ2-1; D might be TRBD1 or TRBD2, each matching 5 bases. The germline V gene encodes CDR1 MGHRA and CDR2 YSYEKL. CDR3 size: 15 residues. V was cut by 8 bases and J by 4 bases, with 18 bases left in between. The chain's CDR3 is CASAAGTASYNEQFF. The DNA of the CDR3 is TGCGCCAGCGCCGCAGGGACCGCCTCTTACAATGAGCAGTTCTTC.

The chain is built from TRBV12-3 or TRBV12-4 and TRBJ2-7; 8 positions match TRBD2. The CDR3 totals 14 residues. V dropped 5 bases and J dropped 4; count of bases not matched to a gene: 7. This CDR3 is CASSQLAAHYEQYF. CDR3 in DNA: TGTGCCAGCAGTCAACTAGCGGCCCATTACGAGCAGTACTTC.

This clonotype was picked up a small number of times. CDR3 amino acids: CASSPHRGSGRSSYEQYF. The CDR3 DNA follows: TGTGCCAGCAGCCCCCACCGGGGTAGCGGGAGGTCGTCCTACGAGCAGTACTTC. The chain carries TRBV11-2 and TRBJ2-7; 10 bases are a match to TRBD2. This CDR3 spans 18 amino acids. V was clipped by 5 bases and J by 1 base; unmatched bases: 14. Germline-derived CDR1 and CDR2 are SGHAT and FQNNGV. The full variable domain, with the rest looked up from reference TRBV11-2 and TRBJ2-7, is EAGVAQSPRYKIIEKRQSVAFWCNPISGHATLYWYQQILGQGPKLLIQFQNNGVVDDSQLPKDRFSAERLKGVDSTLKIQPAKLEDSAVYLCASSPHRGSGRSSYEQYFGPGTRLTVT.

The chain carries TRBV20-1 and TRBJ1-2; TRBD1 might be the D (5 bases). The CDR3 is 15 amino acids. V lost 0 bases to trimming and J lost 0 bases, with 11 bases between them. Germline CDR1 reads DFQATT; CDR2 reads SNEGSKA (reference sequence). As DNA, the CDR3 is TGCAGTGCTAGAGATCCCAGGGTTACTAACTATGGCTACACCTTC. Amino acids: CSARDPRVTNYGYTF.

This clonotype was picked up a small number of times. The genes are TRBV5-1 and TRBJ1-1, with D perhaps matching TRBD1 (5 bases). This CDR3 spans 12 amino acids. With 3 bases removed from V and 10 bases from J, the gap between germline ends came to 13 bases. Germline CDR1 SGHRS, CDR2 YFSETQ. The CDR3, as DNA: TGCGCCAGCAGCTCACCGGGGAGGGGAGCTTTCTTT. This encodes CASSSPGRGAFF. Full variable domain (remainder filled in from reference TRBV5-1 and TRBJ1-1): KAGVTQTPRYLIKTRGQQVTLSCSPISGHRSVSWYQQTPGQGLQFLFEYFSETQRNKGNFPGRFSGRQFSNSRSEMNVSTLELGDSALYLCASSSPGRGAFFGQGTRLTVV.

This clonotype was detected only a few times. The chain has TRBV11-2 and TRBJ1-4; TRBD1 is a possible D gene (5 bases). Germline assignment: CDR1 SGHAT and CDR2 FQNNGV. The CDR3 length is 13 residues. V lost 4 bases to trimming and J lost 10 bases, with 13 bases between them. CDR3 DNA: TGTGCCAGCAGCTCCACCCTTGACAGAAAACTGTTTTTT. Residues: CASSSTLDRKLFF.

This chain connects TRBV15 to TRBJ2-3; D is unclear. Trimming stripped 0 bases from V and 5 bases from J, with 9 bases between. This CDR3 is 14 amino acids long. Germline CDR1 LNHNV, CDR2 YYDKDF (reference sequence). The CDR3 is CATSRDGTLDTQYF. CDR3 DNA: TGTGCCACCAGCAGAGATGGCACATTAGATACGCAGTATTTT.

The chain uses TRBV5-1 and TRBJ2-7; 8 nucleotides agree with TRBD1. Germline V CDR1 and CDR2: SGHRS, YFSETQ. With 1 base clipped from V and 2 bases from J, the junction kept 5 bases outside the gene matches. The length of the CDR3 is 15 residues. As DNA, the CDR3 is TGCGCCAGCAGCTTGAACCCGGACAGGGCCTACGAGCAGTACTTC. Its protein is CASSLNPDRAYEQYF.

Ten or more counts support this clonotype. The rearrangement links TRBV4-1 to TRBJ2-7; D gene uncertain. Trimming removed 1 base from V and 3 bases from J, with 16 bases in between. Germline CDR1 reads MGHRA; CDR2 reads YSYEKL. CDR3 length: 16 amino acids. The DNA for the CDR3 is TGCGCCAGCAGCCAAGGAATGGGCCGGCCGTACTACGAGCAGTACTTC. Amino acids: CASSQGMGRPYYEQYF.

In this sample, this clonotype turned up a few times. V and J are TRBV19 and TRBJ2-2; the D is unclear. Trimming removed 4 bases from V and 3 bases from J, with 6 bases in between. The CDR3 length is 13 residues. Germline CDR1 and CDR2: LNHDA and SQIVND (reference sequence). The CDR3 sequence: CASSTEYTGELFF. DNA for the CDR3: TGTGCCAGTAGTACAGAATACACCGGGGAGCTGTTTTTT.

The chain carries TRBV5-1 and TRBJ1-4, with D possibly matching TRBD1 (6 bases). With 0 bases removed from V and 11 bases from J, the gap between germline ends came to 17 bases. The CDR3 runs to 15 residues. Looked up from germline, CDR1 is SGHRS and CDR2 is YFSETQ. In DNA, the CDR3 is TGCGCCAGCAGCTTGGCAGGGGACGGAATGAGGAAACTGTTTTTT. Its translation is CASSLAGDGMRKLFF.

The chain uses TRBV29-1 and TRBJ2-2; 7 bases are shared with TRBD1. CDR3 length: 15 amino acids. Germline V lookup: CDR1 SQVTM, CDR2 ANQGSEA. After removal of 3 bases from V and 2 bases from J, the junction contained 6 bases not matched to a gene. The CDR3 sequence is CSVEQGDRNTGELFF. CDR3 nucleotides: TGCAGCGTTGAGCAGGGGGATAGAAACACCGGGGAGCTGTTTTTT.

This clonotype showed up just a few times. The rearrangement joins TRBV7-9 to TRBJ2-1; D may be TRBD2 (5 bases). The germline V gene encodes CDR1 SEHNR and CDR2 FQNEAQ (reference sequence). Trimming pared 4 bases from V and 0 bases from J, leaving 13 bases between. The CDR3 is 16 residues long. CDR3 in amino acids: CASSSGGTSSYNEQFF. CDR3 DNA sequence: TGTGCCAGCAGCTCCGGAGGAACTAGCTCCTACAATGAGCAGTTCTTC.

In this sample, this clonotype turned up a few times. V gene TRBV29-1 combines with J gene TRBJ1-2, with a tentative D call TRBD1 (6 bases). V was trimmed by 0 bases and J by 7 bases, leaving 15 bases between them. The CDR3 spans 14 residues. Germline V gene sequence: CDR1 SQVTM, CDR2 ANQGSEA. Here the CDR3 DNA reads TGCAGCGTTGAAGAGCCTTCCTACAGGGCTGGCTACACCTTC. It specifies CSVEEPSYRAGYTF.

This clonotype was recorded a few times. CDR3 residues: CASSLWSEPMNTEAFF. The CDR3 nucleotides are TGTGCCAGCAGCCTATGGTCGGAGCCTATGAACACTGAAGCTTTCTTT. The V gene is TRBV7-8, the J gene TRBJ1-1; no clear D gene. This CDR3 region has 16 residues. Germline CDR1 SGHVS, CDR2 FQNEAQ. V gave up 5 bases and J gave up 0 bases, with 16 bases separating them. Variable domain in full (rest from reference TRBV7-8 and TRBJ1-1): GAGVSQSPRYKVAKRGQDVALRCDPISGHVSLFWYQQALGQGPEFLTYFQNEAQLDKSGLPSDRFFAERPEGSVSTLKIQRTQQEDSAVYLCASSLWSEPMNTEAFFGQGTRLTVV.

This clonotype has just a few counts. The chain has TRBV12-3 or TRBV12-4 and TRBJ1-3; D uncertain. The CDR3 sequence is 16 residues long. Deletions cut 2 bases from V and 0 bases from J, with 11 bases between. This CDR3 reads CASSLTLGSSGNTIYF. Written as DNA, the CDR3 is TGTGCCAGCAGTTTAACTCTCGGGAGCTCTGGAAACACCATATATTTT.